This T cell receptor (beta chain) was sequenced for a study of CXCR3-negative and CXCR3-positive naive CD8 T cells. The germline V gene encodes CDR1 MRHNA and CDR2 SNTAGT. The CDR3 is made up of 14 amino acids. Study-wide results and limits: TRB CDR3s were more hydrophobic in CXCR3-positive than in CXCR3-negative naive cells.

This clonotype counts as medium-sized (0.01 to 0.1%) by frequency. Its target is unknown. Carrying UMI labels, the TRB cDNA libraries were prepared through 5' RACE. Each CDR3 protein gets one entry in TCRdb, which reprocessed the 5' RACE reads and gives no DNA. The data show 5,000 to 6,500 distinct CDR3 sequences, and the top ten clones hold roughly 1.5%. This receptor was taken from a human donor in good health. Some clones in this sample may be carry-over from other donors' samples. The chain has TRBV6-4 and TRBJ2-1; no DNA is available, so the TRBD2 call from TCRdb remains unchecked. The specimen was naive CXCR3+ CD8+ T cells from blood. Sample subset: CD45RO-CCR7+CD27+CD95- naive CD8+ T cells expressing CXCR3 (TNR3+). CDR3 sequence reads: CASSGENTYNEQFF.